This T cell receptor beta chain was observed in a study of radiation and T cells in renal cell carcinoma. Assay: immunoSEQ multiplex PCR; the TCRdb copy retains only in-frame clones and omits some. The sample has some 120,000 clones, approximately 78% seen once; the top ten hold about 3%. Germline V gene lookup returns CDR1 LNHDA and CDR2 SQIVND (reference sequence). Trimming shortened V by 5 bases and J by 0 bases, and 17 bases separated the two germline ends. The CDR3 has 17 residues. The sample's time point: baseline pretreatment blood. Treatment noted: 15 Gy SBRT to primary tumor, nephrectomy 4 weeks later. Only a few counts were recorded for this clone.

The chain couples TRBV19 to TRBJ2-4; D is uncertain. Sequenced material: blood, taken from a patient whose treatment included radiotherapy and nephrectomy. This clonotype was sampled from a woman in her sixties or seventies with renal cell carcinoma. The CDR3 is CASSALQEILAKNIQYF. The CDR3 coding sequence is TGTGCCAGTAGTGCCCTTCAGGAAATACTAGCCAAAAACATTCAGTACTTC.